The clone carrying this T cell receptor (beta chain) appeared many times. Its antigen is unknown. This CDR3 is 14 amino acids long. Germline lookup yields CDR1 DFQATT and CDR2 SNEGSKA (reference sequence). The junction had 7 bases not matched to a gene; V was cut back by 5 bases and J by 0 bases. The data derive from a study of T cells in Graves' hyperthyroidism and ophthalmopathy. Across the whole study: Specimen type is peripheral blood, collected at initial diagnosis prior to any treatment. General study findings and limits: Model predictions of ophthalmopathy came a median approximately 6.2 months before onset. A model using 13 V-J features told ophthalmopathy apart from stable hyperthyroidism.

TCR beta CDR3 regions were amplified from RNA transcripts. TCR CDR3 underwent first-round RT-PCR with the HTBI primer set. TCRdb reprocessed the multiplex PCR reads with MiXCR, giving one entry per CDR3 protein. The sample lists 200,000 to 250,000 distinct CDR3 sequences, over 15% occurring once. Fresh peripheral blood, roughly 10 ml, was the source of the PBMCs. This rearrangement joins TRBV20-1 to TRBJ2-7, with 7 bases fitting TRBD2. Sequences were obtained from blood. This TCR came from a woman aged 18-35 years with Graves' ophthalmopathy. CDR3 DNA: TGCAGTGCTGGGAGCGGGGTAACCTCCTACGAGCAGTACTTC. It is translated as CSAGSGVTSYEQYF.